What follows describes a single T cell receptor (beta chain). What it binds is not known. This sample was taken from a study of blood T cells in healthy people across ages. The CDR3 covers 16 residues. Per germline, CDR1 SGDLS and CDR2 YYNGEE. Trimming pared 3 bases from V and 1 base from J, leaving 17 bases between. The authors ran a second PCR of about 6 to 11 cycles using a sample-barcoded 5' primer and a J-beta primer mix. From the 5' RACE reads, TCRdb called clonotypes with MiXCR, one entry per CDR3 protein. The sample holds roughly 800,000 distinct CDR3 sequences, just under 25% seen once. The people who gave samples were healthy Caucasians from Russia, aged roughly 6 to 100. Regarding the study as a whole: A roughly linear fall in TCR beta diversity per million T cells was seen with increasing age.

The sample also formed part of further work on T cells of mothers and their children.

The clonotype comes from a boy aged 5-17 years in good health. Sequences were obtained from blood. This chain connects TRBV9 to TRBJ2-7; D may correspond to TRBD1 or TRBD2 (5 bases each). The CDR3 reads CASSGSRGRESYEQYF. In nucleotides, the CDR3 is TGTGCCAGCAGCGGATCCCGGGGCAGGGAGTCCTACGAGCAGTACTTC.